These 21 T cell receptor beta chains came from one sample sequenced in a study of T cell repertoires in cytomegalovirus infection. Via MiXCR, TCRdb re-called the reads, giving one row per CDR3 protein. The sample records fewer than 350,000 distinct CDR3 sequences, 17% being singletons. Sequenced input: PBMCs. These TCRs come from a human donor in good health (CMV status not recorded). Some clones in this sample may be carry-over from other donors' samples.

This clonotype turned up a few times. V usage is TRBV7-9 and J usage is TRBJ1-2; TRBD1 matches at 8 bases. Trimming cost V 6 bases and J 4 bases; bases outside gene matches: 4. The CDR3 has 13 residues. Germline V CDR1 and CDR2: SEHNR, FQNEAQ (reference sequence). The CDR3 nucleotides read TGTGCCAGCAGACCCACAGGGGGCTATGGCTACACCTTC. Protein sequence: CASRPTGGYGYTF. The full variable domain, completed using reference TRBV7-9 and TRBJ1-2, is DTGVSQNPRHKITKRGQNVTFRCDPISEHNRLYWYRQTLGQGPEFLTYFQNEAQLEKSRLLSDRFSAERPKGSFSTLEIQRTEQGDSAMYLCASRPTGGYGYTFGSGTRLTVV.

This clonotype was observed a handful of times. V is TRBV28 and J is TRBJ2-2, with 9 bases fitting TRBD2. There are 18 residues in the CDR3. Germline CDR1 MDHEN, CDR2 SYDVKM. J gave up 0 bases and V 5 bases, and 10 bases lay outside the gene matches. CDR3 bases: TGTGCCAGCAGTCCCCAGGGCGGGGGGGTTACGAACACCGGGGAGCTGTTTTTT. It codes for CASSPQGGGVTNTGELFF.

This clonotype appeared a few times. V gene TRBV20-1 combines with J gene TRBJ1-5, with 9 bases fitting TRBD1. The J segment lost 4 bases and the V segment lost 5 bases, leaving 3 bases of the junction unmatched. Germline CDR1 is DFQATT and CDR2 is SNEGSKA (reference sequence). The CDR3 totals 13 residues. CDR3 DNA: TGCAGTGCTCCTGACAGGGGGAATCAGCCCCAGCATTTT. It codes for CSAPDRGNQPQHF.

This clonotype was seen at least ten times. The rearrangement uses TRBV7-8 and TRBJ1-1; D gene uncertain. This CDR3 comprises 13 residues. The V gene's germline CDR1 is SGHVS and CDR2 FQNEAQ. Trimming took 5 bases from V and 6 from J, leaving 13 bases between them. This CDR3 reads CASSLTIDAEAFF. CDR3 in DNA: TGTGCCAGCAGCCTTACGATCGACGCTGAAGCTTTCTTT. The whole variable domain, filled in from reference TRBV7-8 and TRBJ1-1, reads GAGVSQSPRYKVAKRGQDVALRCDPISGHVSLFWYQQALGQGPEFLTYFQNEAQLDKSGLPSDRFFAERPEGSVSTLKIQRTQQEDSAVYLCASSLTIDAEAFFGQGTRLTVV.

This sequence joins TRBV20-1 and TRBJ1-5; no clear D gene. The V gene's germline CDR1 is DFQATT and CDR2 SNEGSKA (reference sequence). This CDR3 is built from 16 residues. Trimming removed 4 bases at V and 2 bases at J, with 18 bases between. The CDR3 coding sequence is TGCAGTGCTATGACAAAGGAGGGATCCGGCAATCAGCCCCAGCATTTT. It is translated as CSAMTKEGSGNQPQHF.

In this sample, this clonotype turned up many times. The chain couples TRBV7-2 to TRBJ1-6; no reliable D call. Germline V gives CDR1 SGHTA, CDR2 FQGNSA. This CDR3 has 16 amino acids. The V and J ends lost 6 bases and 5 bases respectively, with 17 bases between them. CDR3 loop: CASSLRTVRDNSPLHF. CDR3 nucleotide sequence: TGTGCCAGCAGTCTGCGAACAGTCCGGGATAATTCACCCCTCCACTTT.

This clonotype was detected ten times or more. The V call is TRBV10-3, the J call TRBJ2-7; a weak D match, TRBD1 (6 bases). CDR1 is ENHRY, CDR2 SYGVKD, per germline. V was clipped by 4 bases and J by 3 bases, with 7 bases between them. The length of the CDR3 is 12 residues. Here the CDR3 DNA reads TGTGCCATCAGTGGGACAGACTACGAGCAGTACTTC. Translated: CAISGTDYEQYF.

This clonotype was picked up many times. This chain uses TRBV11-2 with TRBJ2-5, with D perhaps assigned TRBD1 or TRBD2 (5 bases each). Germline CDR1 is SGHAT and CDR2 is FQNNGV. The ends were cut back, 5 bases at V and 4 bases at J, with 17 bases in the middle. The CDR3 extends over 15 amino acids. The DNA of the CDR3 is TGTGCCAGCAGCAAAAGGCCCACTGGGGGAGAGACCCAGTACTTC. It is translated as CASSKRPTGGETQYF.

Many counts were recorded for this clonotype. This chain connects TRBV19 to TRBJ1-1; 8 bases line up with TRBD1. There are 15 residues in the CDR3. Germline loops: CDR1 LNHDA, CDR2 SQIVND (reference sequence). The ends lost 2 bases at V and 4 bases at J; junction bases unmatched: 6. Here the CDR3 DNA reads TGTGCCAGTAGTATAACAGGGGGTTTGGGCACTGAAGCTTTCTTT. Protein sequence: CASSITGGLGTEAFF.

This rearrangement joins TRBV20-1 to TRBJ1-1, with D uncertain. There are 15 residues in the CDR3. CDR1 is DFQATT and CDR2 is SNEGSKA in the germline V gene (reference sequence). The ends were cut back, 3 bases at V and 1 base at J, with 15 bases in the middle. The CDR3 is CSARPGQPWNTEAFF. The CDR3 coding sequence is TGCAGTGCTAGGCCTGGCCAGCCCTGGAACACTGAAGCTTTCTTT.

This chain uses TRBV3-1 with TRBJ2-2; 9 bases are a match to TRBD2. This CDR3 spans 18 amino acids. Per germline, CDR1 LGHDT and CDR2 YNNKEL (reference sequence). Losses at the gene ends were 6 bases for V and 6 bases for J; bases not matched to a gene: 17. In nucleotides, the CDR3 is TGTGCCAGCAGTCCAAGGGGCGGGGGGGCCAATGATGCCGGGGAGCTGTTTTTT. This codes for CASSPRGGGANDAGELFF. Full variable domain (remainder filled in from reference TRBV3-1 and TRBJ2-2): DTAVSQTPKYLVTQMGNDKSIKCEQNLGHDTMYWYKQDSKKFLKIMFSYNNKELIINETVPNRFSPKSPDKAHLNLHINSLELGDSAVYFCASSPRGGGANDAGELFFGEGSRLTVL.

Ten or more counts support this clonotype. The chain couples TRBV7-2 to TRBJ1-5, with D perhaps TRBD1 (5 bases). CDR1 and CDR2 from the germline V gene are SGHTA and FQGNSA. V lost 5 bases, J lost 7 bases, and 15 bases lay in between. The CDR3 is 14 residues long. In DNA, the CDR3 is TGTGCCAGCAGCCCCCGCGCGGGGGACCAGCCCCAGCATTTT. This codes for CASSPRAGDQPQHF.

This clonotype has a count of ten or more. The chain has TRBV7-9 and TRBJ1-4, with 8 bases lining up with TRBD1. From germline, CDR1 is SEHNR and CDR2 FQNEAQ (reference sequence). The trim removed 8 bases at V and 7 bases at J, leaving 6 bases unmatched. The CDR3 runs 13 residues. The CDR3 DNA follows: TGTGCCAGCGGGCGTGGACAGGGTGAAAAACTGTTTTTT. Its translation: CASGRGQGEKLFF. Together with reference TRBV7-9 and TRBJ1-4, the CDR3 gives the full variable domain: DTGVSQNPRHKITKRGQNVTFRCDPISEHNRLYWYRQTLGQGPEFLTYFQNEAQLEKSRLLSDRFSAERPKGSFSTLEIQRTEQGDSAMYLCASGRGQGEKLFFGSGTQLSVL.

This clonotype was seen more than once but under ten times. The chain is built from TRBV20-1 and TRBJ2-5, with 7 positions matching TRBD1. V lost 3 bases to trimming and J lost 4 bases; unmatched junction nucleotides: 11. The CDR3 extends over 15 amino acids. Germline V gives CDR1 DFQATT, CDR2 SNEGSKA (reference sequence). CDR3 loop: CSARKRDSLGETQYF. In nucleotides, the CDR3 is TGCAGTGCTAGGAAAAGGGACAGCCTCGGAGAGACCCAGTACTTC.

The rearrangement joins TRBV29-1 to TRBJ2-3, with D perhaps matching TRBD2 (5 bases). Germline values: CDR1 SQVTM, CDR2 ANQGSEA. The V gene lost 5 bases and the J gene lost 0 bases, with 12 bases spanning the gap. This CDR3 comprises 14 residues. The CDR3 spells CSVKAAASTDTQYF. CDR3 coding DNA: TGCAGCGTTAAAGCGGCAGCTAGCACAGATACGCAGTATTTT.

J is TRBJ1-4 and V is TRBV28; possible D gene TRBD1, 6 bases. The germline V and J ends were trimmed by 6 bases and 4 bases, with 15 bases remaining between them. The CDR3 is 15 residues long. Germline V gene data show CDR1 as MDHEN and CDR2 as SYDVKM. The CDR3 DNA is TGTGCCAGCAGACCCTTTACAGGGATTAATGAAAAACTGTTTTTT. Its protein product is CASRPFTGINEKLFF.

J is TRBJ2-7 and V is TRBV12-5, with D possibly matching TRBD2 (5 bases). The CDR3 runs to 16 residues. Germline-derived CDR1 and CDR2 are LGHNT and FRNRAP. Trimming left V 5 bases short and J 0 bases short, with 17 bases between. The CDR3 protein is CASGPDPAGRSYEQYF. The CDR3 DNA follows: TGTGCTAGTGGTCCCGATCCCGCGGGCCGCTCCTACGAGCAGTACTTC.

This chain links TRBV12-3 or TRBV12-4 with TRBJ2-3, with a tentative D call TRBD1 (6 bases). V was trimmed by 0 bases and J by 2 bases, leaving 18 bases between them. This CDR3 has 18 amino acids. The DNA for the CDR3 is TGTGCCAGCAGTTTAGCCCGTTCTTGGGGGCCTCCCACAGATACGCAGTATTTT. This codes for CASSLARSWGPPTDTQYF.

V gene TRBV11-2 combines with J gene TRBJ2-4; 7 bases match TRBD1. CDR3 length: 15 amino acids. Germline V gene lookup returns CDR1 SGHAT and CDR2 FQNNGV. J gave up 9 bases and V 3 bases, and 11 bases lay outside the gene matches. The CDR3 sequence: CASSFDRNRGGIQYF. The CDR3 coding sequence is TGTGCCAGCAGCTTCGACCGTAACAGGGGCGGCATTCAGTACTTC.

In its sample, this clonotype was seen many times. The chain joins TRBV4-3 to TRBJ2-7, with D possibly TRBD1 on 5 matching bases. V was clipped by 4 bases and J by 4 bases, with 17 bases between them. CDR1 and CDR2 from the germline V gene are LGHNA and YSLEER. The CDR3 runs to 15 residues. CDR3 in amino acids: CASSLQVATEYEQYF. The CDR3 coding sequence is TGCGCCAGCAGCCTGCAAGTCGCGACAGAATACGAGCAGTACTTC.

This clonotype was picked up many times. The rearrangement uses TRBV7-2 and TRBJ2-3, with 15 bases fitting TRBD2. Germline V gene sequence: CDR1 SGHTA, CDR2 FQGNSA. This CDR3 comprises 16 residues. With V trimmed by 5 bases and J by 5 bases, 5 bases remained unmatched. The CDR3 sequence is CASSTQGLAGGDTQYF. CDR3 nucleotides: TGTGCCAGCAGCACCCAGGGACTAGCGGGGGGAGATACGCAGTATTTT.